A single sample gave rise to the 13 T cell receptor beta chains below, sequenced in a study of shared clonotypes between healthy human individuals. Only in-frame clones appear in the TCRdb table, and some are missing; sequencing was by immunoSEQ multiplex PCR. Here the sample spans some 2.3 million clones, more than 80% being singletons. Material: naive CD4+ T cells from PBMCs. As to subset: CD45RA+ positively selected. All receptors come from a man between 18 and 29 years old in good health. Some clones in this sample may be carry-over from other donors' samples.

The genes are TRBV2 and TRBJ1-2; D is undetermined. The CDR3 runs to 14 residues. V dropped 4 bases and J dropped 4 bases, with 13 bases sitting between them. Germline assignment: CDR1 SNHLY and CDR2 FYNNEI. CDR3 amino acids: CASSVLGLTYGYTF. CDR3 DNA sequence: TGTGCCAGCAGTGTGTTAGGACTGACCTATGGCTACACCTTC.

This chain links TRBV27 with TRBJ2-3, with D perhaps TRBD1 (5 bases). The germline V gene encodes CDR1 MNHEY and CDR2 SMNVEV (reference sequence). Deletions cut 6 bases from V and 0 bases from J, with 7 bases between. This CDR3 region has 13 residues. For the CDR3, the DNA is TGTGCCAGCAGGAACAGGAGCACAGATACGCAGTATTTT. Residues: CASRNRSTDTQYF.

The chain recombines TRBV15 with TRBJ2-1; possibly TRBD1 for D (6 bases). The CDR3 length is 15 residues. Between the trimmed V and J ends, which lost 3 bases and 2 bases, there was a span of 11 bases. Germline V CDR1 and CDR2: LNHNV, YYDKDF (reference sequence). CDR3 region: CATSSDRPTYNEQFF. The CDR3 DNA reads as TGTGCCACCAGCAGCGACAGGCCGACCTACAATGAGCAGTTCTTC.

This clone was seen just once. The chain joins TRBV7-9 to TRBJ2-1; TRBD2 matches 11 bases. The CDR3 sequence is 16 residues long. Germline trimming cut 4 bases from V and 7 bases from J; bases unmatched to any gene: 9. CDR1 SEHNR and CDR2 FQNEAQ come from the germline V gene (reference sequence). DNA for the CDR3: TGTGCCAGCAGCTCTTTCGAGGGACTAGCGGCAAATGAGCAGTTCTTC. Protein product: CASSSFEGLAANEQFF.

About this clone: No DNA is shown, since the ends of the CDR3 on it are uncertain; the CDR3 is the one TCRdb lists. The chain employs TRBV21-1 and TRBJ2-7; the D call of TRBD1 is as the table states it, not checked on the DNA. TRBV21-1 is assigned pseudogene status. 17 amino acids form the CDR3, both terminal residues included. The CDR3: CASSKQFGQGISYEQYF.

On this clone: Distinct nucleotide sequences in the sample also encode this CDR3. This chain connects TRBV28 to TRBJ1-2; 11 nucleotides agree with TRBD1. J lost 8 bases, V lost 5 bases, and 4 bases had no gene match. The length of the CDR3 is 13 residues. CDR1 MDHEN and CDR2 SYDVKM come from the germline V gene. The CDR3 DNA reads TGTGCCAGCAGTCTTGGACAGGGGGCAGGCTACACCTTC. This sequence encodes CASSLGQGAGYTF.

This sequence joins TRBV27 and TRBJ2-7; the D call may be TRBD1 or TRBD2 (5 bases each). V was clipped by 1 base and J by 5 bases, with 12 bases between them. Germline V gene lookup returns CDR1 MNHEY and CDR2 SMNVEV (reference sequence). The CDR3 has 14 residues. CDR3 protein: CASSLLAGTHEQYF. The CDR3 bases are TGTGCCAGCAGTTTATTAGCTGGGACCCACGAGCAGTACTTC.

This rearrangement joins TRBV18 to TRBJ1-1, with D unresolved. Looked up from germline, CDR1 is KGHSH and CDR2 is LQKENI. The V and J ends lost 2 bases and 1 base respectively, with 5 bases between them. The CDR3 is made up of 13 amino acids. CDR3 residues: CASSPDTNTEAFF. The CDR3 DNA is TGTGCCAGCTCACCAGACACGAACACTGAAGCTTTCTTT. The full variable domain, in which reference TRBV18 and TRBJ1-1 provide the parts outside the CDR3, is NAGVMQNPRHLVRRRGQEARLRCSPMKGHSHVYWYRQLPEEGLKFMVYLQKENIIDESGMPKERFSAEFPKEGPSILRIQQVVRGDSAAYFCASSPDTNTEAFFGQGTRLTVV.

The chain couples TRBV19 to TRBJ1-2; no firm D call. The CDR3 spans 14 residues. CDR1 and CDR2 from the germline V gene are LNHDA and SQIVND (reference sequence). Trimming took off 4 bases at V and 6 bases at J, with 15 bases between the two ends. In nucleotides, the CDR3 is TGTGCCAGTAGTACCCTGTCACAATTGAATGGCTACACCTTC. As protein: CASSTLSQLNGYTF.

V usage is TRBV10-2 and J usage is TRBJ2-1; D remains unclear. Looked up from germline, CDR1 is WSHSY and CDR2 is SAAADI. With 3 bases removed from V and 6 bases from J, the gap between germline ends came to 15 bases. The length of the CDR3 is 15 residues. In DNA form, the CDR3 reads TGCGCCAGCAGTGAATGGGCAGAAAGAGGCAATGAGCAGTTCTTC. Its protein product is CASSEWAERGNEQFF.

This chain uses TRBV6-6 with TRBJ2-7, with D maybe TRBD1 (5 bases). Germline CDR1 and CDR2: MNHNY and SVGAGI (reference sequence). The CDR3 sequence is 14 residues long. The ends were cut back, 5 bases at V and 4 bases at J, with 15 bases in the middle. The CDR3 DNA reads as TGTGCCAGCAGTGTGGCGCAGGGCACTTACGAGCAGTACTTC. Encoded protein: CASSVAQGTYEQYF.

The J gene is TRBJ2-3, the V gene TRBV10-1, with D tentatively TRBD2 (6 bases). Germline V gene sequence: CDR1 WNHNN, CDR2 SYGVQD (reference sequence). The CDR3 spans 17 residues. The V and J ends lost 7 bases and 0 bases respectively, with 20 bases between them. The CDR3 here is CASTLRAGKESTDTQYF. The CDR3 DNA is TGCGCCAGCACACTACGGGCGGGAAAAGAGAGCACAGATACGCAGTATTTT.

The sample holds a few counts of this clone. This chain uses TRBV5-1 with TRBJ1-2; weak D call: TRBD1 (5 bases). Germline lookup yields CDR1 SGHRS and CDR2 YFSETQ. The ends were cut back, 7 bases at V and 4 bases at J, with 11 bases in the middle. The CDR3 runs 12 residues. The CDR3, as DNA: TGCGCCAGCGCGTTTGGGACCTATGGCTACACCTTC. Translating gives CASAFGTYGYTF.